The 23 T cell receptor beta chains below were found in one sample sequenced in a study of CXCR3-negative and CXCR3-positive naive CD8 T cells. 5' RACE with UMI labels generated the TRB cDNA libraries. TCRdb reprocessed the 5' RACE reads, keeping one entry per CDR3 protein, no DNA. Here the sample table reports about 56,000 distinct CDR3 sequences. The sample consisted of memory CD8+ T cells from blood. The source is a human donor in good health. Some clones in this sample may be carry-over from other donors' samples.

J is TRBJ2-7 and V is TRBV29-1; TCRdb's D call of TRBD1 is untestable without DNA. Germline V gene data show CDR1 as SQVTM and CDR2 as ANQGSEA. CDR3 length: 14 residues. CDR3 sequence reads: CSALGQDLAYEQYF.

This chain uses TRBV7-8 with TRBJ2-1; TCRdb outputs TRBD2, but without DNA this stays unchecked. The CDR3 runs 17 residues. Germline V gives CDR1 SGHVS, CDR2 FQNEAQ. CDR3 in amino acids: CASSLRGTSGGIYEQYF.

This chain links TRBV7-2 with TRBJ2-1; TCRdb selects TRBD2, and the lack of DNA leaves this call unchecked. Germline assignment: CDR1 SGHTA and CDR2 FQGNSA. The CDR3 spans 16 residues. The CDR3 reads CASSFVSSGGYNEQFF.

The CDR3 sequence is CASSPPPGASGSSYNEQFF. This sequence joins TRBV18 and TRBJ2-1; absent DNA, TCRdb's TRBD2 call cannot be checked. The CDR3 runs 19 residues. From germline, CDR1 is KGHSH and CDR2 LQKENI.

The J gene is TRBJ1-1, the V gene TRBV19; TCRdb proposes TRBD1, but this gene call is untestable without DNA. Germline loops: CDR1 LNHDA, CDR2 SQIVND (reference sequence). This CDR3 is built from 13 residues. The CDR3 loop reads CASSIRGRNEAFF.

The V and J genes are TRBV7-6 and TRBJ2-1; TCRdb selects TRBD2, and the lack of DNA leaves this call unchecked. There are 15 residues in the CDR3. Germline lookup yields CDR1 SGHVS and CDR2 FNYEAQ. The CDR3 loop is CASSSEGATLPVQFF.

CDR3 sequence reads: CSVAGTGIVYEQFF. The gene calls are TRBV29-1 and TRBJ2-1; TCRdb designates TRBD1, a call that cannot be tested without DNA. Germline V CDR1 and CDR2: SQVTM, ANQGSEA. This CDR3 spans 14 amino acids.

The gene calls are TRBV20-1 and TRBJ2-1; the D call of TRBD1 rests on TCRdb alone, since no DNA is present to check it. CDR1 and CDR2 from the germline V gene are DFQATT and SNEGSKA (reference sequence). The length of the CDR3 is 14 residues. This chain's CDR3 is CSASHPTGGNEQFF.

The V and J genes are TRBV29-1 and TRBJ1-2. Germline V gene data show CDR1 as SQVTM and CDR2 as ANQGSEA. The CDR3 loop spans 12 amino acids. CDR3 sequence: CSGSRDSYGYTF.

V and J are TRBV12-3 or TRBV12-4 and TRBJ2-2; TCRdb indicates TRBD1, and absent DNA this call remains unverified. This CDR3 is 18 amino acids long. The CDR3 sequence: CASRTPGNHLPNTGELFF.

V usage is TRBV29-1 and J usage is TRBJ2-2; the TCRdb call, TRBD1, lacks DNA for checking. Germline CDR1 is SQVTM and CDR2 is ANQGSEA. This CDR3 region has 15 residues. The CDR3 sequence: CSVEGGGENTGELFF.

The J gene is TRBJ2-3, the V gene TRBV7-2. This CDR3 has 15 residues. Germline V gene lookup returns CDR1 SGHTA and CDR2 FQGNSA. CDR3 sequence: CASSLDGYGTDTQYF.

V and J are TRBV10-1 and TRBJ1-4; the TCRdb call, TRBD1, lacks DNA for checking. The CDR3 consists of 16 residues. Germline CDR1 and CDR2: WNHNN and SYGVQD (reference sequence). CDR3: CASSDPLVPLKEKLFF.

V usage is TRBV12-3 or TRBV12-4 and J usage is TRBJ2-1. The CDR3 contains 13 residues. CDR3 region: CASSSDGNNEQFF.

This chain uses TRBV7-6 with TRBJ2-1; the TRBD1 assignment by TCRdb is unverifiable without DNA. This CDR3 is built from 18 residues. Looked up from germline, CDR1 is SGHVS and CDR2 is FNYEAQ. CDR3 in amino acids: CASSLGWLAPGRKDEQFF.

J is TRBJ1-3 and V is TRBV29-1. There are 15 residues in the CDR3. From germline, CDR1 is SQVTM and CDR2 ANQGSEA. The CDR3 here is CSAAGGPVSGNTIYF. Together with reference TRBV29-1 and TRBJ1-3, the CDR3 gives the full variable domain: SAVISQKPSRDICQRGTSLTIQCQVDSQVTMMFWYRQQPGQSLTLIATANQGSEATYESGFVIDKFPISRPNLTFSTLTVSNMSPEDSSIYLCSAAGGPVSGNTIYFGEGSWLTVV.

The CDR3 region is CASSLIGGASYEQYF. The rearrangement uses TRBV7-3 and TRBJ2-7; TCRdb gives TRBD1 as the D gene, but with no DNA this cannot be confirmed. Germline assignment: CDR1 SGHTA and CDR2 FQGTGA. There are 15 residues in the CDR3.

The chain uses TRBV28 and TRBJ2-7; the D call of TRBD1 rests on TCRdb alone, since no DNA is present to check it. CDR3 length: 15 amino acids. Looked up from germline, CDR1 is MDHEN and CDR2 is SYDVKM. The CDR3 region is CASTRGRGPSYEQYF.

This chain connects TRBV20-1 to TRBJ2-7; checking the TCRdb D call of TRBD1 is not possible without DNA. Germline lookup yields CDR1 DFQATT and CDR2 SNEGSKA (reference sequence). The CDR3 has 13 amino acids. CDR3 in amino acids: CSARYQGMYEQYF.

The chain has TRBV29-1 and TRBJ2-7; checking the TCRdb D call of TRBD1 is not possible without DNA. The CDR3 runs to 13 residues. From germline, CDR1 is SQVTM and CDR2 ANQGSEA. CDR3 sequence reads: CSARVAGDYEQYF.

V and J are TRBV9 and TRBJ2-7; no DNA is available, so the TRBD2 call from TCRdb remains unchecked. The germline gives CDR1 SGDLS, CDR2 YYNGEE. The CDR3 contains 17 residues. This CDR3 reads CASSAPGAGPHSYEQYF. The whole variable domain, filled in from reference TRBV9 and TRBJ2-7, reads DSGVTQTPKHLITATGQRVTLRCSPRSGDLSVYWYQQSLDQGLQFLIQYYNGEERAKGNILERFSAQQFPDLHSELNLSSLELGDSALYFCASSAPGAGPHSYEQYFGPGTRLTVT.

The gene calls are TRBV29-1 and TRBJ2-1. The CDR3 spans 16 residues. The germline V gene has CDR1 SQVTM and CDR2 ANQGSEA. CDR3 loop: CSVEDPQKSSYNEQFF.

The chain is built from TRBV5-1 and TRBJ2-7; TCRdb returns TRBD2, unconfirmable since there is no DNA. Germline CDR1 reads SGHRS; CDR2 reads YFSETQ. The CDR3 runs 15 residues. CDR3 residues: CASSLTSGGVYEQYF.